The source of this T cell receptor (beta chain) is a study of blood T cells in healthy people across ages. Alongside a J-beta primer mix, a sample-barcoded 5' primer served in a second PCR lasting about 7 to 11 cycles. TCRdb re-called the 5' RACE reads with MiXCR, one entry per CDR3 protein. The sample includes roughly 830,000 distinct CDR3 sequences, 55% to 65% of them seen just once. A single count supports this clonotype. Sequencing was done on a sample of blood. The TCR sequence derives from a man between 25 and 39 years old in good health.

The CDR3 nucleotides read TGTGCCAGCGGCTCCGGGACAGTAAACCAAGAGACCCAGTACTTC. Its translation: CASGSGTVNQETQYF. V is TRBV28 and J is TRBJ2-5; 7 nucleotides align to TRBD1. CDR1 and CDR2 from the germline V gene are MDHEN and SYDVKM. Germline trimming cut 8 bases from V and 0 bases from J; bases unmatched to any gene: 9. The CDR3 length is 15 residues. Filled out from reference TRBV28 and TRBJ2-5, the complete variable domain reads DVKVTQSSRYLVKRTGEKVFLECVQDMDHENMFWYRQDPGLGLRLIYFSYDVKMKEKGDIPEGYSVSREKKERFSLILESASTNQTSMYLCASGSGTVNQETQYFGPGTRLLVL.